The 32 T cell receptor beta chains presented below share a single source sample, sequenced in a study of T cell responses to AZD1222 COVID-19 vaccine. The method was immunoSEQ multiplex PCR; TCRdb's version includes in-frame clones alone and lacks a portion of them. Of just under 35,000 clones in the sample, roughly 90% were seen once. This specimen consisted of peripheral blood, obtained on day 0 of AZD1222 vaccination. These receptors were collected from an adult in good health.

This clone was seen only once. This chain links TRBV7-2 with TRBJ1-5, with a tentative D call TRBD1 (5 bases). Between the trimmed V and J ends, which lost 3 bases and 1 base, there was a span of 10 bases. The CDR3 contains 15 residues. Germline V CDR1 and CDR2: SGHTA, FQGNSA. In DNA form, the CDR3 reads TGTGCCAGCAGCTTGGACCGGGGGAGCAATCAGCCCCAGCATTTT. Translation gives CASSLDRGSNQPQHF.

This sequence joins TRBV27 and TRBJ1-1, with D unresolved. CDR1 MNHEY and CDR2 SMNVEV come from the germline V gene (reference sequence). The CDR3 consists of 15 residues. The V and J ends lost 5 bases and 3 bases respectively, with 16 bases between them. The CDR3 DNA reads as TGTGCCAGCAGTCCGAAAGGACTAGGAGACACTGAAGCTTTCTTT. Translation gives CASSPKGLGDTEAFF.

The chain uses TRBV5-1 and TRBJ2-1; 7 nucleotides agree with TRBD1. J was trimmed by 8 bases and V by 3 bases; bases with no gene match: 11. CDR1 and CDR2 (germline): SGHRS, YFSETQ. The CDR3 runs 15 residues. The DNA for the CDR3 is TGCGCCAGCAGCTCCTGGGACAGTGGTCGCGATGAGCAGTTCTTC. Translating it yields CASSSWDSGRDEQFF.

CDR3 nucleotide sequence: TGTGCCAGCAGCGCGGGGCAAAATCAGCCCCAGCATTTT. Translation: CASSAGQNQPQHF. The chain employs TRBV7-9 and TRBJ1-5; the D gene is possibly TRBD1 (5 bases). Germline V gene sequence: CDR1 SEHNR, CDR2 FQNEAQ (reference sequence). The CDR3 contains 13 residues. V lost 5 bases and J 4 bases, leaving 9 bases between the germline ends.

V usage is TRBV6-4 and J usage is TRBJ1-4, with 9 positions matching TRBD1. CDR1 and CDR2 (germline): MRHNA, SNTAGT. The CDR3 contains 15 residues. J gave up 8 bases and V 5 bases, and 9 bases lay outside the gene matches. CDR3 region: CASSPPGQGPEKLFF. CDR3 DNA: TGTGCCAGCAGTCCACCGGGACAGGGCCCGGAAAAACTGTTTTTT.

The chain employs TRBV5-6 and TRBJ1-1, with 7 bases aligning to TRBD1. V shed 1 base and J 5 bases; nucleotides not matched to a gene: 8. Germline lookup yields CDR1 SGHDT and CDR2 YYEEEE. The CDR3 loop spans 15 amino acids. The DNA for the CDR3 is TGTGCCAGCAGCTTGTACGCGAGGGGGCGGACTGAAGCTTTCTTT. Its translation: CASSLYARGRTEAFF.

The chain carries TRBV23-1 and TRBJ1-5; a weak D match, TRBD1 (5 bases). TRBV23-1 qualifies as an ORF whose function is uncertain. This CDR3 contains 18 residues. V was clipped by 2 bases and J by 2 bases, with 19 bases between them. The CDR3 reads CASSQQRGPGWGNQPQHF. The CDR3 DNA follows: TGCGCCAGCAGTCAACAAAGGGGTCCCGGTTGGGGCAATCAGCCCCAGCATTTT.

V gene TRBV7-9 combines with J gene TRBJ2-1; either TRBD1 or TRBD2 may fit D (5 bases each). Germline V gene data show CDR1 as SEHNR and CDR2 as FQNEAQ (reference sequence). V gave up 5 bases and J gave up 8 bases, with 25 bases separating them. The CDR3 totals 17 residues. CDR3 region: CASSPTPRGSAVDEQFF. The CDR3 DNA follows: TGTGCCAGCAGCCCAACCCCTCGGGGCTCAGCTGTCGATGAGCAGTTCTTC.

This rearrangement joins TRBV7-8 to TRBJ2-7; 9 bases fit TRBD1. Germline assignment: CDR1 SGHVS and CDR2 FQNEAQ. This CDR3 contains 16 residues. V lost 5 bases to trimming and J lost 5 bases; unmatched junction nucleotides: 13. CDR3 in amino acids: CASSLTFRDRDDEQYF. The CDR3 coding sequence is TGTGCCAGCAGCCTGACCTTCCGGGACAGGGATGACGAGCAGTACTTC.

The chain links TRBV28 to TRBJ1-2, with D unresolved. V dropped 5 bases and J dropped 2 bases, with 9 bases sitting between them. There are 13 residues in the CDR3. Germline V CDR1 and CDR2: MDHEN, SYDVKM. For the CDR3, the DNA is TGTGCCAGCAGTCCTACTACCAACTATGGCTACACCTTC. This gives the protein CASSPTTNYGYTF.

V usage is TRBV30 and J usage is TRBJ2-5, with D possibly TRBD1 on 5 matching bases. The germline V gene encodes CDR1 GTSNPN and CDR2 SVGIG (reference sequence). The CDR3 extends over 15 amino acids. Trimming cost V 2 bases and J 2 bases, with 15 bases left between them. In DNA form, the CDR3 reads TGTGCCTGGAGTCCGGGTTCGTCAGGGCAAGAGACCCAGTACTTC. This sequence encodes CAWSPGSSGQETQYF.

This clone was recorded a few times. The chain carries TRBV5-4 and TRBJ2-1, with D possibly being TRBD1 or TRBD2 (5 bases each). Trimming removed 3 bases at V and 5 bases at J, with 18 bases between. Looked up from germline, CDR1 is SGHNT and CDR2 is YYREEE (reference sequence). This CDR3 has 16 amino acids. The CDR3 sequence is CASSSQLGEGDNEQFF. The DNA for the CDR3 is TGTGCCAGCAGCTCCCAACTAGGGGAAGGGGACAATGAGCAGTTCTTC. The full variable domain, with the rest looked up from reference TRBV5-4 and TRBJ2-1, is ETGVTQSPTHLIKTRGQQVTLRCSSQSGHNTVSWYQQALGQGPQFIFQYYREEENGRGNFPPRFSGLQFPNYSSELNVNALELDDSALYLCASSSQLGEGDNEQFFGPGTRLTVL.

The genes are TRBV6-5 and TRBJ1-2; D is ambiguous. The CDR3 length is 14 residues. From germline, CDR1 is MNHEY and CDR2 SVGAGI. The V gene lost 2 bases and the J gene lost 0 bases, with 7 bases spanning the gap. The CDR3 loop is CASSYRSSNYGYTF. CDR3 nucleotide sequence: TGTGCCAGCAGTTACCGTAGTTCTAACTATGGCTACACCTTC.

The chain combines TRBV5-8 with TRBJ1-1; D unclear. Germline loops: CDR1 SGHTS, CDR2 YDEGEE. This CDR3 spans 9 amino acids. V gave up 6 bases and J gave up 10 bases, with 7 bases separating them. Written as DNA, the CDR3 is TGTGCCAGCATAACCTCAGCTTTCTTT. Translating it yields CASITSAFF.

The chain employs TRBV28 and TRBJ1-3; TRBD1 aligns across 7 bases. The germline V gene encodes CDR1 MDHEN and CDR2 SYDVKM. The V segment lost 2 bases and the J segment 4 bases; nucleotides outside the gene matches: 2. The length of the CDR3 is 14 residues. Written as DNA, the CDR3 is TGTGCCAGCAGTTTAACAGGGGCCGGAAACACCATATATTTT. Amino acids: CASSLTGAGNTIYF.

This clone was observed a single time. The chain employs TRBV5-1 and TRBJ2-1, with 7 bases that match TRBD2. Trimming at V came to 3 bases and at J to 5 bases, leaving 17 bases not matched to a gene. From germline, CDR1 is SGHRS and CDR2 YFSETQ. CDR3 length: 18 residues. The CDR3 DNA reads TGCGCCAGCAGCTCGCAAGGTCGGGGGGATAGGGCGGACAATGAGCAGTTCTTC. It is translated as CASSSQGRGDRADNEQFF.

The CDR3 region has the DNA TGTGCCAGCAGTGTCCCAGCGGGCGGCCACGAGCAGTACTTC. Its translation is CASSVPAGGHEQYF. The chain has TRBV2 and TRBJ2-7; weak D call: TRBD2 (6 bases). The V gene's germline CDR1 is SNHLY and CDR2 FYNNEI. The CDR3 extends over 14 amino acids. Deletions cut 4 bases from V and 5 bases from J, with 15 bases between.

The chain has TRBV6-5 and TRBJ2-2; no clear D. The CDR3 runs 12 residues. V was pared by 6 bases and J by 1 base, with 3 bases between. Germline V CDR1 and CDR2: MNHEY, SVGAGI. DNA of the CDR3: TGTGCCAGCAGGGGGAACACCGGGGAGCTGTTTTTT. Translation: CASRGNTGELFF.

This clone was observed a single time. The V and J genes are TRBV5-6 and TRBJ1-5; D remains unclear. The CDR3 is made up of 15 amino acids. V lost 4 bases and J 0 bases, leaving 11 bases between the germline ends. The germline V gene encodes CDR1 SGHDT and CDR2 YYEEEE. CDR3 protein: CASSTLVYSNQPQHF. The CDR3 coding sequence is TGTGCCAGCAGCACGTTGGTATATAGCAATCAGCCCCAGCATTTT.

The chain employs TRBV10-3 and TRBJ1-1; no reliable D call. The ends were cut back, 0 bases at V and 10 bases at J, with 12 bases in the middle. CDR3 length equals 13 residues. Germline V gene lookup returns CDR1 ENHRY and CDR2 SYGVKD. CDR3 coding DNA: TGTGCCATCAGTGAGTCGCCGGGTCGGGGAGCTTTCTTT. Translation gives CAISESPGRGAFF.

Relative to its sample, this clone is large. The CDR3 region has the DNA TGCGCCAGCAGTGAGTCGAAGGTCGGACCCTGGCGAGATGAGCAGTTCTTC. Amino acid sequence: CASSESKVGPWRDEQFF. The chain uses TRBV10-2 and TRBJ2-1; D unresolved. Germline CDR1 and CDR2: WSHSY and SAAADI. The V end lost 0 bases, the J end lost 8 bases, and 20 bases lay between the germline ends. The CDR3 is made up of 17 amino acids.

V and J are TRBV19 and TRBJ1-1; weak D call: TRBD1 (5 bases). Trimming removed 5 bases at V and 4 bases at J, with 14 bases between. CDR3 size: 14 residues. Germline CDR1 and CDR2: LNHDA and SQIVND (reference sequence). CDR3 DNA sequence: TGTGCCAGTAGTGCAATAGTAGGGACCACTGAAGCTTTCTTT. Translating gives CASSAIVGTTEAFF.

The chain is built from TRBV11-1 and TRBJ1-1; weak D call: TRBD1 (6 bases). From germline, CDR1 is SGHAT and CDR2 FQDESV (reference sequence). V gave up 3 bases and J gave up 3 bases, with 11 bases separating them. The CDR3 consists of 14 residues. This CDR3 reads CASSFRGSDTEAFF. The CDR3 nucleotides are TGTGCCAGCAGCTTCAGGGGCTCCGACACTGAAGCTTTCTTT. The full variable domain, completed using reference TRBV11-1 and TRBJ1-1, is EAEVAQSPRYKITEKSQAVAFWCDPISGHATLYWYRQILGQGPELLVQFQDESVVDDSQLPKDRFSAERLKGVDSTLKIQPAELGDSAMYLCASSFRGSDTEAFFGQGTRLTVV.

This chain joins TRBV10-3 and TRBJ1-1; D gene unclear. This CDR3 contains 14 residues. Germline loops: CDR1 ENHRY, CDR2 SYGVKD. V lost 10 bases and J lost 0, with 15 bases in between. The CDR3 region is CATQRANLNTEAFF. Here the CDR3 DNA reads TGTGCCACACAGAGAGCCAATCTGAACACTGAAGCTTTCTTT.

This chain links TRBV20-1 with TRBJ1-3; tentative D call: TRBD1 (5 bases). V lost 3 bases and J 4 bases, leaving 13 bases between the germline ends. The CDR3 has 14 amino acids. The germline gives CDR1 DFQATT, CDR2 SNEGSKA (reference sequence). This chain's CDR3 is CSASLTREGNTIYF. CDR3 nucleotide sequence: TGCAGTGCTAGTCTGACCAGGGAAGGAAACACCATATATTTT.

For the CDR3, the DNA is TGTGCCAGCTCACCCCTAGCGGCCTCCTACGAGCAGTACTTC. Its translation is CASSPLAASYEQYF. V is TRBV18 and J is TRBJ2-7, with 7 positions matching TRBD2. Germline trimming cut 3 bases from V and 0 bases from J; bases unmatched to any gene: 2. CDR3 length equals 14 residues. The germline V gene encodes CDR1 KGHSH and CDR2 LQKENI.

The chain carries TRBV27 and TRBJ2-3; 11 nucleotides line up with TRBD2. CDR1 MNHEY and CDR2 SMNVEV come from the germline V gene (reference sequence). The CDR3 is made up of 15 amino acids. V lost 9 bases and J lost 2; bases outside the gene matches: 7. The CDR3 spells CARPFSGGDTDTQYF. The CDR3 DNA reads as TGTGCCAGACCCTTTAGCGGGGGGGACACAGATACGCAGTATTTT.

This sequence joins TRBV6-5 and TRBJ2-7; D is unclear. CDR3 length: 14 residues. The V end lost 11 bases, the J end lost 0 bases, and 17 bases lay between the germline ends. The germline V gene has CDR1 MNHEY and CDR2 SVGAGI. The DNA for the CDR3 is TGTGCCGCCCACGACGGAGTCGGCTCCTACGAGCAGTACTTC. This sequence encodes CAAHDGVGSYEQYF.

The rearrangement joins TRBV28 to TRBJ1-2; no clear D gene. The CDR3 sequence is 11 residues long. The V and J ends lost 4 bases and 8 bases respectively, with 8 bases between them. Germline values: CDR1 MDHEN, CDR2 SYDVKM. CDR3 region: CASSSQSGYTF. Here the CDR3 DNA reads TGTGCCAGCAGTTCCCAGTCGGGCTACACCTTC.

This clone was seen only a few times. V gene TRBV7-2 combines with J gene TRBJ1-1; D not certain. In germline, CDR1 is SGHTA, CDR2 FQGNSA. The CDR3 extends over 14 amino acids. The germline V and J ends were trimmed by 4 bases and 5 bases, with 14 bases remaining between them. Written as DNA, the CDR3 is TGTGCCAGCAGCTCGCGCATGACACGGACTGAAGCTTTCTTT. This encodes CASSSRMTRTEAFF.

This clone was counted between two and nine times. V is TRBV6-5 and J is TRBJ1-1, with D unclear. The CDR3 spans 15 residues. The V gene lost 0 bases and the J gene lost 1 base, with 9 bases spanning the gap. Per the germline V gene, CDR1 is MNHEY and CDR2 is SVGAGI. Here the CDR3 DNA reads TGTGCCAGCAGTTACTCCGGCAGATCGAACACTGAAGCTTTCTTT. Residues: CASSYSGRSNTEAFF.

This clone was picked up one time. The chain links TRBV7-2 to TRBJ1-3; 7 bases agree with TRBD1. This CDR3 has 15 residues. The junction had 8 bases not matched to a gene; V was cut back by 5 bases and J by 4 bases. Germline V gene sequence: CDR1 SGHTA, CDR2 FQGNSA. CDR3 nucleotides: TGTGCCAGCAGCACACCCCCAGGGGGGGGAAACACCATATATTTT. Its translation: CASSTPPGGGNTIYF.